This T cell receptor beta chain came from a study of T cell repertoires in cytomegalovirus infection. Looking at the study overall: Use of recently identified HLA-C-restricted and well-studied HLA-B-restricted CMV epitopes was part of the study. An indication of both CMV infection and matching HLA type came from public TCR beta signatures. Study-level results: Summed frequency of public TCR beta families distinguished CMV carriers with the relevant HLA.

Of note for this clonotype: Its target is not known.

TCRdb used MiXCR to reprocess the reads, holding one entry per CDR3 protein. The sample lists fewer than 850,000 distinct CDR3 sequences; almost 30% were seen once. The receptor was derived from a human donor in good health (CMV status not recorded). Some clones in this sample may be carry-over from other donors' samples. Source: cultured CD8+ T cells from PBMCs, taken from culture after CMV antigen stimulation.

The CDR3 DNA reads as TGTGCTAGTGGTTCCACACTACCTCACATGACAGATTCAGATACGCAGTATTTT. This translates into CASGSTLPHMTDSDTQYF. This sequence joins TRBV12-5 and TRBJ2-3, with D tentatively TRBD1 (5 bases). Per the germline V gene, CDR1 is LGHNT and CDR2 is FRNRAP. This CDR3 has 18 amino acids. V lost 4 bases and J 4 bases, leaving 24 bases between the germline ends.